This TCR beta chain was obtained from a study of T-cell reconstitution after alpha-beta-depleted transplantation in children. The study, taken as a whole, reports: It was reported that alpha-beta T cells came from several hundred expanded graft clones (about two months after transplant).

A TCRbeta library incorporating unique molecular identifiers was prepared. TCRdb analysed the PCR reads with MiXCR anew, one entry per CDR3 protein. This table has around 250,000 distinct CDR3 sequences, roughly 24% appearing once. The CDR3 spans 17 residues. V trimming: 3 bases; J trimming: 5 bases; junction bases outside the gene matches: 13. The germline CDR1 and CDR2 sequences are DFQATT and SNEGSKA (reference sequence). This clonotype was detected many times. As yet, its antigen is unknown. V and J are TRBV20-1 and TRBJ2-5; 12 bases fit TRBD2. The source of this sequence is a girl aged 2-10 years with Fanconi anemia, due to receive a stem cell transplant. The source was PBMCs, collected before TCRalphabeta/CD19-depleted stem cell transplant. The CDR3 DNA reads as TGCAGTGCTAGCAAGAGCTCTAGCGGGAGGGCCTATGAGACCCAGTACTTC. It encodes CSASKSSSGRAYETQYF.